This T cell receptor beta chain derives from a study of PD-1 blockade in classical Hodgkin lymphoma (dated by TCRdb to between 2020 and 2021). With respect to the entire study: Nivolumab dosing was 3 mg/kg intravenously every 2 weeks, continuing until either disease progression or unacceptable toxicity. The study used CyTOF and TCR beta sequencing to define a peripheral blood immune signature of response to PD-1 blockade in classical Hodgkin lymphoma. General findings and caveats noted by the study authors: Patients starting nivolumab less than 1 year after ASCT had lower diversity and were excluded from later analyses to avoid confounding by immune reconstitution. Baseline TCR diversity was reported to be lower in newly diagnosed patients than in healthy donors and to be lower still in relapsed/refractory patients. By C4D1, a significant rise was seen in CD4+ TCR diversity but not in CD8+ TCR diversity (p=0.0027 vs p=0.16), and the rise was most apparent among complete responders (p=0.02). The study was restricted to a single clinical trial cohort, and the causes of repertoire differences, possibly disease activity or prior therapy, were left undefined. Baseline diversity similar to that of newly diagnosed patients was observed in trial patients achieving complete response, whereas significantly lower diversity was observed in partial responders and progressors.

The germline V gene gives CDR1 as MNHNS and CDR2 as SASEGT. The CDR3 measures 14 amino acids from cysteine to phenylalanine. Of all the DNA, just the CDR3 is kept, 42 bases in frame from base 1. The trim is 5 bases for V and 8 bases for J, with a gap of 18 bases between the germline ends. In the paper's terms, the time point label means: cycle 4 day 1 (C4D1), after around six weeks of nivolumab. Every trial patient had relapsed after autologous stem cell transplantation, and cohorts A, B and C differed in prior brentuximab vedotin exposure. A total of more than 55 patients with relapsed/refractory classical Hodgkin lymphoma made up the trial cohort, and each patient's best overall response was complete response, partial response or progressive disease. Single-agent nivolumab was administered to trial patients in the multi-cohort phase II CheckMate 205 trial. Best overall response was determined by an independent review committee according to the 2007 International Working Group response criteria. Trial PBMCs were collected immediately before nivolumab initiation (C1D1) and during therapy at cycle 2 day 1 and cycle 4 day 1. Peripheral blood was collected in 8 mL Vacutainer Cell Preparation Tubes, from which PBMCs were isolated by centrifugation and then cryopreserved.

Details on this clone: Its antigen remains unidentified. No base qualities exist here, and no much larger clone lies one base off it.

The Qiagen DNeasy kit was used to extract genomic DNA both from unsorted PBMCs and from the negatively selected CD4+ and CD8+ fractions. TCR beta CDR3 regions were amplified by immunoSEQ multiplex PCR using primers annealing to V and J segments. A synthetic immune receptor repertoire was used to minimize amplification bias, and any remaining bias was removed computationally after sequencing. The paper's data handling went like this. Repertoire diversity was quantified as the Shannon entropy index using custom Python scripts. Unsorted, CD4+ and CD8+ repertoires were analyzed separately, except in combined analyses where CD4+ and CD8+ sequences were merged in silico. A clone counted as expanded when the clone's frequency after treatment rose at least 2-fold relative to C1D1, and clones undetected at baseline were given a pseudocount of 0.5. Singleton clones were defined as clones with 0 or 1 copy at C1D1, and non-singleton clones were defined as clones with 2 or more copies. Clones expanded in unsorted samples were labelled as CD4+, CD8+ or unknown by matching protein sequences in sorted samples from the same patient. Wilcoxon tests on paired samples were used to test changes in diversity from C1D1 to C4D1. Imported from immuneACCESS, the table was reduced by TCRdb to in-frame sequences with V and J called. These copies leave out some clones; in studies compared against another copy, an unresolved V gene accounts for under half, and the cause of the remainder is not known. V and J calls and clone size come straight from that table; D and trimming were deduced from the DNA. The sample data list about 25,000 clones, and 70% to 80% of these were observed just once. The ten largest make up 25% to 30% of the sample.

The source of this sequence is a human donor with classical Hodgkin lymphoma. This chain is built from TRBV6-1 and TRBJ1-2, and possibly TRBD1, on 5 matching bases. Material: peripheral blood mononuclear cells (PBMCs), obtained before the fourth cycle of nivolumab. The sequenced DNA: TGTGCCAGCAGTTCCGACAGAATTTATGGCGGCTACACCTTC. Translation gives CASSSDRIYGGYTF.